The clone carrying this T cell receptor beta chain has a count of ten or more. This sample is drawn from a study of T-cell memory formation after mild COVID-19. The V gene's germline CDR1 is DFQATT and CDR2 SNEGSKA (reference sequence). The V and J ends lost 0 bases and 4 bases respectively, with 13 bases between them. The CDR3 sequence is 15 residues long. MiXCR, applied by TCRdb to the 5' RACE reads, yields one record per CDR3 protein. The repertoire holds around 300,000 distinct CDR3 sequences, 13% to 15% seen once, with around 20% in the top ten. The chain combines TRBV20-1 with TRBJ2-1; D possibly uses TRBD1 or TRBD2 (6 bases each). Sequenced: PBMCs or a T cell subset sorted from them (not recorded which). The receptor was derived from a man younger than 35 who had mild COVID-19 (a few samples of this study predate the infection). Cell type and time point are not known. The CDR3 DNA reads TGCAGTGCTAGAGATCGGGGGCGGTGGTACAATGAGCAGTTCTTC. Translation: CSARDRGRWYNEQFF.